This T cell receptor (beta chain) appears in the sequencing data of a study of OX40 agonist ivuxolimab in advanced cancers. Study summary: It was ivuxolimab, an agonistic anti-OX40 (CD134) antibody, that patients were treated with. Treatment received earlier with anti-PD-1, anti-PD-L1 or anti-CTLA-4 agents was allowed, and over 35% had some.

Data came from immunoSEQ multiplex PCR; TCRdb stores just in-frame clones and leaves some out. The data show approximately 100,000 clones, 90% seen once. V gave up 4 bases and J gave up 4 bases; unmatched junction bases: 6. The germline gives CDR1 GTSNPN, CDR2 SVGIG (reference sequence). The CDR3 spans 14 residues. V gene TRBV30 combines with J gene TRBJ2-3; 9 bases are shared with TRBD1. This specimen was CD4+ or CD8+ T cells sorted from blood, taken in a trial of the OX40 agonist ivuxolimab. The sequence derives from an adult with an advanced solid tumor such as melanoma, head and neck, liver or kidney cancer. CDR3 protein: CAWTKGQGPDTQYF. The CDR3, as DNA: TGTGCCTGGACCAAGGGACAGGGTCCAGATACGCAGTATTTT.